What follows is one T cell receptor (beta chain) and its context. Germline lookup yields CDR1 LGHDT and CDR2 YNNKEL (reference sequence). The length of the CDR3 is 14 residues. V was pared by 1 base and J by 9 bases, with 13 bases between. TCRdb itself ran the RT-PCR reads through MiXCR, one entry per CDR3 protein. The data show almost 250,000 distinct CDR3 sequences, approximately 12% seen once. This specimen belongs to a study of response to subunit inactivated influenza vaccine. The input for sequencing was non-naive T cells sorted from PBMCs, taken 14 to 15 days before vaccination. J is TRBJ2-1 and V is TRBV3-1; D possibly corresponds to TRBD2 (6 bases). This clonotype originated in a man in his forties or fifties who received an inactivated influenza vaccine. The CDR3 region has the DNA TGTGCCAGCAGCCAAGTATGGACTACCGGTGAGCAGTTCTTC. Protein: CASSQVWTTGEQFF.